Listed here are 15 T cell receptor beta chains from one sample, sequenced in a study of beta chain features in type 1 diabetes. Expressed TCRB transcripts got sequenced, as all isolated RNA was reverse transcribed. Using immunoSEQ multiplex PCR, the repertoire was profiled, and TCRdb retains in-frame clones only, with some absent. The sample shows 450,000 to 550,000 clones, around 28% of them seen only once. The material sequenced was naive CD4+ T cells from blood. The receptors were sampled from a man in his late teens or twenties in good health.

Written as DNA, the CDR3 is TGTGCCAGCAGCTTAGGAGGTATGGCAACGGGGATGTACGAGCAGTACTTC. Encoded protein: CASSLGGMATGMYEQYF. The chain has TRBV7-2 and TRBJ2-7, with D possibly TRBD2 on 5 matching bases. Per germline, CDR1 SGHTA and CDR2 FQGNSA. There are 17 residues in the CDR3. Trimming removed 1 base from V and 4 bases from J, with 20 bases in between.

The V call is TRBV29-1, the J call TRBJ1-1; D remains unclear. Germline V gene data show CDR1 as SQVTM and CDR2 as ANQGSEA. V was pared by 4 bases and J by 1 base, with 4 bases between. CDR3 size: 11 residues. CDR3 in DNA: TGCAGCGTTGTGGGGAACACTGAAGCTTTCTTT. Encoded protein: CSVVGNTEAFF.

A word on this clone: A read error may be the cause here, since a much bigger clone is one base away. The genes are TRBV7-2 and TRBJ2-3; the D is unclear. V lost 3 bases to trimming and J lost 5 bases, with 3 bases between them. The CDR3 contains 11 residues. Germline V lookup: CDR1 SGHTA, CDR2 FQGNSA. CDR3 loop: CASSFIDTQYF. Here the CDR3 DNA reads TGTGCCAGCAGCTTCATAGATACGCAGTATTTT.

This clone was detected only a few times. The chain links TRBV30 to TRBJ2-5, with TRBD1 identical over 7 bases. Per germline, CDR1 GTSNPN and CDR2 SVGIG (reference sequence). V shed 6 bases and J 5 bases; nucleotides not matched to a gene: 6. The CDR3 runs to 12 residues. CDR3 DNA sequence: TGTGCCTGCATCTCGGGACAGGAGACCCAGTACTTC. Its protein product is CACISGQETQYF.

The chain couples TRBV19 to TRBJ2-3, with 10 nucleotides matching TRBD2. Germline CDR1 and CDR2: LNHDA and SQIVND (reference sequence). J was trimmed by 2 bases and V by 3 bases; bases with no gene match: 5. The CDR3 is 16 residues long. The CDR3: CASSIRTSGYTDTQYF. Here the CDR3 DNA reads TGTGCCAGTAGTATCCGGACTAGCGGATACACAGATACGCAGTATTTT.

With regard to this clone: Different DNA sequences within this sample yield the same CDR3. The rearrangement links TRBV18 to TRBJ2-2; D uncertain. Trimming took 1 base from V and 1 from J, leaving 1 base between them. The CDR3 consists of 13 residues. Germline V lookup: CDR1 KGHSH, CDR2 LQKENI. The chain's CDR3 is CASSPLNTGELFF. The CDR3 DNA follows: TGTGCCAGCTCACCACTGAACACCGGGGAGCTGTTTTTT.

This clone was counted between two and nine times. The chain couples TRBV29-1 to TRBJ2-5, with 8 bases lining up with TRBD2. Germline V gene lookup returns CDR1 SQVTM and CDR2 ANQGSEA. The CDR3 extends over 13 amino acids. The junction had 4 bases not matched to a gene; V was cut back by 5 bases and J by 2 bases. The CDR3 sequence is CSVPGGQQETQYF. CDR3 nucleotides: TGCAGCGTTCCGGGGGGGCAACAAGAGACCCAGTACTTC.

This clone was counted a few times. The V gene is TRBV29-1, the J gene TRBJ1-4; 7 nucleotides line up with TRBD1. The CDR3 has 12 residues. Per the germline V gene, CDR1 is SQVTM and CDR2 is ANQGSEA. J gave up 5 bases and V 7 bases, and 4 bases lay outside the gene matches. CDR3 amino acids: CSALGQNEKLFF. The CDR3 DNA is TGCAGCGCCTTGGGACAGAATGAAAAACTGTTTTTT.

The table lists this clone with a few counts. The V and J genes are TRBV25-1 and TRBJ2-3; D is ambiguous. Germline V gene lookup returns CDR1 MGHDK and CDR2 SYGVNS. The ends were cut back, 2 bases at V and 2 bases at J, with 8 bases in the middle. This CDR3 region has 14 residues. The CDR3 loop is CASSELGYTDTQYF. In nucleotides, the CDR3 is TGTGCCAGCAGTGAACTGGGGTACACAGATACGCAGTATTTT.

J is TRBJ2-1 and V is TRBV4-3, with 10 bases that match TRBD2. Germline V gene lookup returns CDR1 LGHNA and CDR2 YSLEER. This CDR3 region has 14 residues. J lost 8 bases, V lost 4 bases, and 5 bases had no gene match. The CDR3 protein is CASSLGLAADEQFF. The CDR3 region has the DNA TGCGCCAGCAGCCTTGGACTAGCGGCTGATGAGCAGTTCTTC.

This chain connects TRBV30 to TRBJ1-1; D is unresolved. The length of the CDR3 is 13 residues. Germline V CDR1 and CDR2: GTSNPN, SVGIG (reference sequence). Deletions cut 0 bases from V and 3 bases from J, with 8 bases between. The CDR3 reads CAWSVKSDTEAFF. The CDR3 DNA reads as TGTGCCTGGAGTGTAAAGTCGGACACTGAAGCTTTCTTT.

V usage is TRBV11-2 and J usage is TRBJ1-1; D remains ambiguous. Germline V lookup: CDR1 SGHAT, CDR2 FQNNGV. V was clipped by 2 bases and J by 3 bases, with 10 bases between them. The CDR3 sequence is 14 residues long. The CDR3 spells CASSLNLRDTEAFF. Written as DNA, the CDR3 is TGTGCCAGCAGCTTAAACTTAAGAGACACTGAAGCTTTCTTT.

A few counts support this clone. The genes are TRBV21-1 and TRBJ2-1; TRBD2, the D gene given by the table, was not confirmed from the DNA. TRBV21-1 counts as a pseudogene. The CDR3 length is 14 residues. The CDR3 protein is CASNLAPAINEQFF. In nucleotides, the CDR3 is TGTGCCAGCAACTTAGCTCCAGCGATTAATGAGCAGTTCTTC.

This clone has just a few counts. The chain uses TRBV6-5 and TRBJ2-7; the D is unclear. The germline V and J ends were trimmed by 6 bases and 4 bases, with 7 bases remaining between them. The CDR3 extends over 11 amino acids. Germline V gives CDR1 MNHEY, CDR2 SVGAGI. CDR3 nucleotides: TGTGCCAGCAGACAAGGGTACGAGCAGTACTTC. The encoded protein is CASRQGYEQYF.

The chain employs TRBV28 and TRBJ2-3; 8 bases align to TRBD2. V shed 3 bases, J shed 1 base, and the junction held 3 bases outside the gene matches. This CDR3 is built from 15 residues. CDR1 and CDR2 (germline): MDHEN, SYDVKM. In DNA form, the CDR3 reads TGTGCCAGCAGTTTTGCGGGGGGCCGCACAGATACGCAGTATTTT. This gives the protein CASSFAGGRTDTQYF.